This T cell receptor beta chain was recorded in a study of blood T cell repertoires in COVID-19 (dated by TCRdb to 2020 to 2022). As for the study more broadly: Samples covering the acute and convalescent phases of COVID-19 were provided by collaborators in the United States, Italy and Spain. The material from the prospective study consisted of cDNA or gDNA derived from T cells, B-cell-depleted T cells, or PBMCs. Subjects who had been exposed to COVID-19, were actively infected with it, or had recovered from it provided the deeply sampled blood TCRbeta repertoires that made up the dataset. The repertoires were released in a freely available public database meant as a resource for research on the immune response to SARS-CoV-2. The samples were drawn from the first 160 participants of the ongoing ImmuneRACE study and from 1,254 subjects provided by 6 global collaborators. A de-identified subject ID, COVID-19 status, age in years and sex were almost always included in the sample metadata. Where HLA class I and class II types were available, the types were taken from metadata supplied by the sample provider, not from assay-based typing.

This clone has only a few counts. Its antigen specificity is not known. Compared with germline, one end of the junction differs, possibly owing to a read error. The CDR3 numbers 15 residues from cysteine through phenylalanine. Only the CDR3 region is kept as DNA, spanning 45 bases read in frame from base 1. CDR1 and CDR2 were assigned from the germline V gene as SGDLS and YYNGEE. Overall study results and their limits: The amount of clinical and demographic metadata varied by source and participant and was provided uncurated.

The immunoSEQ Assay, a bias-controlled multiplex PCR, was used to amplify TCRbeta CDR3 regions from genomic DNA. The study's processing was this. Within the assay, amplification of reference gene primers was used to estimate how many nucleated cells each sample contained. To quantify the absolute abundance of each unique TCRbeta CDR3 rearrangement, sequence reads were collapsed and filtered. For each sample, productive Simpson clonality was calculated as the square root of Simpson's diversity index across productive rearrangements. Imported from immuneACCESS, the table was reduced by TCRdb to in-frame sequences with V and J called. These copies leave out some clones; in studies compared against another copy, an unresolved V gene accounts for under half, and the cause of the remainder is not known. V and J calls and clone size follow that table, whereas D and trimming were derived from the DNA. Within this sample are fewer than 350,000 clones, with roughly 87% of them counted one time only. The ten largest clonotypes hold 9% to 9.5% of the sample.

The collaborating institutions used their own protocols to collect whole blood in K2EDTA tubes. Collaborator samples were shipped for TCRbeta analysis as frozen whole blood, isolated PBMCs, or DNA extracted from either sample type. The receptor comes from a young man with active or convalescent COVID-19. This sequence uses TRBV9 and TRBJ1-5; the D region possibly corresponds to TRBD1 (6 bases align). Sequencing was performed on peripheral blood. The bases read TGCGCCAGCAGCGTAGCAGGGGAGAGTGATCAGCCCCAGCATTTT. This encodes CASSVAGESDQPQHF. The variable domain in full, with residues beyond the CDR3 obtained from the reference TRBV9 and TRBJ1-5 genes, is DSGVTQTPKHLITATGQRVTLRCSPRSGDLSVYWYQQSLDQGLQFLIQYYNGEERAKGNILERFSAQQFPDLHSELNLSSLELGDSALYFCASSVAGESDQPQHFGDGTRLSIL.